These 31 T cell receptor beta chains were all obtained from the same sample, sequenced in a study of Siglec-9 on CD8 T cells in melanoma. Some clones are missing from TCRdb's copy, which holds only in-frame ones; the method was immunoSEQ multiplex PCR. The table shows about 30,000 clones, with 75% to 85% occurring only once. Sequenced: Siglec-9- CD8+ T cells sorted from blood. Receptors were obtained from a human donor in good health.

The chain carries TRBV19 and TRBJ2-1; perhaps TRBD2 as D (5 bases). The ends were cut back, 3 bases at V and 5 bases at J, with 11 bases in the middle. The CDR3 totals 14 residues. The germline V gene encodes CDR1 LNHDA and CDR2 SQIVND (reference sequence). DNA of the CDR3: TGTGCCAGTAGTATGACCGGACTGAACAATGAGCAGTTCTTC. This translates into CASSMTGLNNEQFF.

The rearrangement links TRBV27 to TRBJ2-5, with 8 bases identical to TRBD1. The V gene's germline CDR1 is MNHEY and CDR2 SMNVEV (reference sequence). CDR3 size: 13 residues. The J segment lost 5 bases and the V segment lost 1 base, leaving 0 bases of the junction unmatched. CDR3 bases: TGTGCCAGCAGTTTATACAGGGGGGAGACCCAGTACTTC. Its translation: CASSLYRGETQYF.

The chain uses TRBV10-2 and TRBJ1-6, with D possibly matching TRBD1 (6 bases). Trimming shortened V by 8 bases and J by 7 bases, and 18 bases separated the two germline ends. This CDR3 comprises 15 residues. Germline assignment: CDR1 WSHSY and CDR2 SAAADI. The CDR3 bases are TGCGCCAGCGTTAGGCCCAGGGGAGAGAATTCACCCCTCCACTTT. Its translation: CASVRPRGENSPLHF.

The J gene is TRBJ2-5, the V gene TRBV5-6; the D is unclear. This CDR3 contains 13 residues. The germline CDR1 and CDR2 sequences are SGHDT and YYEEEE. V lost 1 base to trimming and J lost 7 bases, with 11 bases between them. The CDR3 spells CASSLRPYWTQYF. The CDR3 bases are TGTGCCAGCAGCTTGCGCCCATATTGGACCCAGTACTTC. Using reference TRBV5-6 and TRBJ2-5 for the parts outside the CDR3, the full variable domain is DAGVTQSPTHLIKTRGQQVTLRCSPKSGHDTVSWYQQALGQGPQFIFQYYEEEERQRGNFPDRFSGHQFPNYSSELNVNALLLGDSALYLCASSLRPYWTQYFGPGTRLLVL.

The J gene is TRBJ1-5, the V gene TRBV28; the D is unclear. V lost 6 bases and J lost 0, with 18 bases in between. CDR3 length equals 17 residues. The germline V gene encodes CDR1 MDHEN and CDR2 SYDVKM. CDR3 nucleotide sequence: TGTGCCAGCAGCGTGGACGGACTAAGCAATAGCAATCAGCCCCAGCATTTT. This gives the protein CASSVDGLSNSNQPQHF.

This clone showed up just once. The V call is TRBV9, the J call TRBJ2-3; tentatively, D is TRBD1 (5 bases). The CDR3 extends over 15 amino acids. Between the trimmed V and J ends, which lost 0 bases and 0 bases, there was a span of 8 bases. In germline, CDR1 is SGDLS, CDR2 YYNGEE. DNA of the CDR3: TGTGCCAGCAGCGTAGAAGGACACAGCACAGATACGCAGTATTTT. It specifies CASSVEGHSTDTQYF.

The chain uses TRBV5-4 and TRBJ2-7; D uncertain. The CDR3 extends over 13 amino acids. Germline CDR1 is SGHNT and CDR2 is YYREEE (reference sequence). Trimming left V 0 bases short and J 2 bases short, with 6 bases between. The CDR3 nucleotides are TGTGCCAGCAGCTTGGAGCCCACCTACGAGCAGTACTTC. It yields the protein CASSLEPTYEQYF.

This chain joins TRBV19 and TRBJ2-1; D is unresolved. The CDR3 spans 12 residues. V was pared by 4 bases and J by 9 bases, with 10 bases between. Germline V gene data show CDR1 as LNHDA and CDR2 as SQIVND (reference sequence). CDR3 nucleotides: TGTGCCAGTAGTACCAACTGGCTTGAGCAGTTCTTC. It codes for CASSTNWLEQFF.

This chain joins TRBV6-5 and TRBJ2-1; 9 nucleotides agree with TRBD2. Germline lookup yields CDR1 MNHEY and CDR2 SVGAGI. With V trimmed by 2 bases and J by 8 bases, 7 bases remained unmatched. This CDR3 has 15 amino acids. CDR3 sequence: CASSYDLTSGHEQFF. The CDR3 coding sequence is TGTGCCAGCAGTTACGATCTGACTAGCGGCCATGAGCAGTTCTTC.

The chain has TRBV27 and TRBJ2-2; D gene uncertain. The CDR3 covers 14 residues. Germline values: CDR1 MNHEY, CDR2 SMNVEV (reference sequence). Trimming stripped 0 bases from V and 1 base from J, with 3 bases between. CDR3 sequence reads: CASSLSGNTGELFF. CDR3 nucleotides: TGTGCCAGCAGTTTATCTGGGAACACCGGGGAGCTGTTTTTT.

This clone appeared once. CDR3 in amino acids: CSVEGRAFSGNTIYF. The CDR3 coding sequence is TGCAGCGTTGAAGGCCGGGCCTTCTCTGGAAACACCATATATTTT. The chain carries TRBV29-1 and TRBJ1-3; D gene unclear. The V end was cut by 1 base, the J end by 0 bases, with 10 bases between. Germline V gene sequence: CDR1 SQVTM, CDR2 ANQGSEA. This CDR3 contains 15 residues.

The chain has TRBV7-8 and TRBJ1-5; 9 nucleotides align to TRBD1. With V trimmed by 5 bases and J by 5 bases, 1 base remained unmatched. This CDR3 comprises 13 residues. Germline V lookup: CDR1 SGHVS, CDR2 FQNEAQ. CDR3: CASSRTGDQPQHF. In DNA, the CDR3 is TGTGCCAGCAGCAGGACAGGGGATCAGCCCCAGCATTTT.

The rearrangement uses TRBV19 and TRBJ1-1; the D gene is possibly TRBD1 (5 bases). This CDR3 comprises 13 residues. V was pared by 3 bases and J by 1 base, with 6 bases between. The germline V gene encodes CDR1 LNHDA and CDR2 SQIVND (reference sequence). The CDR3 coding sequence is TGTGCCAGTAGTATTACAGGGAACACTGAAGCTTTCTTT. It yields the protein CASSITGNTEAFF. Full variable domain (rest looked up from reference TRBV19 and TRBJ1-1): DGGITQSPKYLFRKEGQNVTLSCEQNLNHDAMYWYRQDPGQGLRLIYYSQIVNDFQKGDIAEGYSVSREKKESFPLTVTSAQKNPTAFYLCASSITGNTEAFFGQGTRLTVV.

The V gene is TRBV28, the J gene TRBJ2-2; D not certain. Trimming removed 3 bases at V and 6 bases at J, with 11 bases between. The CDR3 runs to 14 residues. The germline V gene has CDR1 MDHEN and CDR2 SYDVKM. The CDR3 DNA reads as TGTGCCAGCAGTTTCCAGCCTCGGCCCGGGGAGCTGTTTTTT. It specifies CASSFQPRPGELFF. The variable domain in full, completed from reference TRBV28 and TRBJ2-2, reads DVKVTQSSRYLVKRTGEKVFLECVQDMDHENMFWYRQDPGLGLRLIYFSYDVKMKEKGDIPEGYSVSREKKERFSLILESASTNQTSMYLCASSFQPRPGELFFGEGSRLTVL.

The V call is TRBV30, the J call TRBJ1-4; no definite D call. The V gene lost 5 bases and the J gene lost 10 bases, with 20 bases spanning the gap. CDR1 is GTSNPN, CDR2 SVGIG, per germline (reference sequence). CDR3 length: 14 residues. CDR3 coding DNA: TGTGCCTGGTTCGTACCGGCAGGCCCAGGAAAACTGTTTTTT. Translated, it gives CAWFVPAGPGKLFF.

Only one count was recorded for this clone. This chain uses TRBV19 with TRBJ2-5; D might be TRBD1 (6 bases). The germline V and J ends were trimmed by 6 bases and 5 bases, with 16 bases remaining between them. The CDR3 runs 14 residues. CDR1 is LNHDA and CDR2 is SQIVND in the germline V gene (reference sequence). The CDR3 sequence is CASSPVGAWETQYF. The CDR3 DNA sequence: TGTGCCAGTAGCCCGGTGGGGGCCTGGGAGACCCAGTACTTC.

The chain has TRBV18 and TRBJ2-7; 8 nucleotides line up with TRBD1. The CDR3 contains 16 residues. V shed 2 bases and J 0 bases; nucleotides not matched to a gene: 6. Germline CDR1 and CDR2: KGHSH and LQKENI. The DNA of the CDR3 is TGTGCCAGCTCACCAGAGGGACAGGAGAGCTCCTACGAGCAGTACGTC. Protein: CASSPEGQESSYEQYV.

V is TRBV27 and J is TRBJ2-6; the D call may be TRBD1 or TRBD2 (5 bases each). This CDR3 has 17 residues. V was clipped by 3 bases and J by 2 bases, with 14 bases between them. The V gene's germline CDR1 is MNHEY and CDR2 SMNVEV (reference sequence). The CDR3 DNA follows: TGTGCCAGCAGTTTTTCTCCAGAGGGGCCTGGGGCCAACGTCCTGACTTTC. It codes for CASSFSPEGPGANVLTF.

This clone appeared a few times. The chain uses TRBV28 and TRBJ1-1, with D tentatively TRBD1 (5 bases). V dropped 2 bases and J dropped 1 base, with 11 bases sitting between them. The CDR3 runs 15 residues. Germline lookup yields CDR1 MDHEN and CDR2 SYDVKM. The CDR3 coding sequence is TGTGCCAGCAGTTTACCTCGGGGACCGAACACTGAAGCTTTCTTT. Protein: CASSLPRGPNTEAFF.

This rearrangement joins TRBV9 to TRBJ1-2, with a tentative D call TRBD1 (6 bases). CDR1 is SGDLS and CDR2 is YYNGEE in the germline V gene. The V gene lost 3 bases and the J gene lost 4 bases, with 10 bases spanning the gap. The CDR3 is 13 amino acids. As DNA, the CDR3 is TGTGCCAGCAGCGAGAGCAGGGGCTATGGCTACACCTTC. Translation gives CASSESRGYGYTF.

The V call is TRBV4-1, the J call TRBJ1-1; D not certain. The V end was cut by 3 bases, the J end by 1 base, with 6 bases between. This CDR3 comprises 13 residues. From germline, CDR1 is MGHRA and CDR2 YSYEKL. CDR3 DNA: TGCGCCAGCAGCCAGGGTTCGAACACTGAAGCTTTCTTT. Amino acid sequence: CASSQGSNTEAFF.

This chain joins TRBV19 and TRBJ2-7, with D unclear. V shed 3 bases and J shed 4 bases, with 19 bases lying between them. CDR1 is LNHDA, CDR2 SQIVND, per germline (reference sequence). The CDR3 covers 16 residues. CDR3 bases: TGTGCCAGTAGTATCGATGCTCCCCCCGGATTTTACGAGCAGTACTTC. Translating gives CASSIDAPPGFYEQYF.

This chain joins TRBV27 and TRBJ1-2; 8 bases are a match to TRBD1. The CDR3 has 15 amino acids. Per germline, CDR1 MNHEY and CDR2 SMNVEV (reference sequence). The V segment lost 5 bases and the J segment 2 bases; nucleotides outside the gene matches: 7. The DNA for the CDR3 is TGTGCCAGCAGTCCCCGTGGACAGGGCAACTATGGCTACACCTTC. Protein sequence: CASSPRGQGNYGYTF.

CDR3: CSSRQLNTGELFF. CDR3 DNA: TGCAGCTCAAGACAGCTGAACACCGGGGAGCTGTTTTTT. The rearrangement links TRBV29-1 to TRBJ2-2; weak D call: TRBD1 (5 bases). Germline V lookup: CDR1 SQVTM, CDR2 ANQGSEA. V lost 8 bases, J lost 1 base, and 11 bases lay in between. The CDR3 covers 13 residues.

The CDR3 DNA is TGCGCCAGCAGCCAAGCGGGGAGGCGCGGCACAGATACGCAGTATTTT. Protein: CASSQAGRRGTDTQYF. This sequence joins TRBV4-1 and TRBJ2-3; the D gene is possibly TRBD2 (6 bases). There are 16 residues in the CDR3. Germline lookup yields CDR1 MGHRA and CDR2 YSYEKL. V was pared by 1 base and J by 1 base, with 12 bases between.

V gene TRBV28 combines with J gene TRBJ2-3; maybe TRBD1 (5 bases). This CDR3 contains 16 residues. V was clipped by 1 base and J by 3 bases, with 14 bases between them. Germline lookup yields CDR1 MDHEN and CDR2 SYDVKM. CDR3 loop: CASSLLDSIMTDTQYF. In DNA form, the CDR3 reads TGTGCCAGCAGTTTATTAGACAGCATTATGACAGATACGCAGTATTTT.

In its sample, this clone was seen once. The genes are TRBV6-6 and TRBJ2-3; D unclear. The germline V gene has CDR1 MNHNY and CDR2 SVGAGI (reference sequence). The CDR3 is made up of 12 amino acids. V shed 7 bases and J shed 8 bases, with 13 bases lying between them. CDR3 region: CASNDLPGTQYF. CDR3 DNA sequence: TGTGCCAGCAACGACCTTCCGGGTACGCAGTATTTT.

This clone was detected a few times. This rearrangement joins TRBV7-9 to TRBJ1-1; D not certain. Germline loops: CDR1 SEHNR, CDR2 FQNEAQ (reference sequence). This CDR3 is built from 12 residues. V was pared by 3 bases and J by 4 bases, with 6 bases between. DNA of the CDR3: TGTGCCAGCAGCTTGTTGTTCACTGAAGCTTTCTTT. Translating gives CASSLLFTEAFF.

This clone was counted only a few times. The J gene is TRBJ1-4, the V gene TRBV19; D is undetermined. The CDR3 sequence is 12 residues long. Trimming removed 6 bases at V and 12 bases at J, with 14 bases between. Per the germline V gene, CDR1 is LNHDA and CDR2 is SQIVND (reference sequence). CDR3 DNA: TGTGCCAGTAGCCCGGGAGGACTAGAACTGTTTTTT. Translating it yields CASSPGGLELFF.

This clone was detected only a few times. The chain joins TRBV7-8 to TRBJ1-2, with D possibly TRBD1 on 5 matching bases. V lost 1 base and J lost 5, with 11 bases in between. The germline V gene encodes CDR1 SGHVS and CDR2 FQNEAQ. The CDR3 length is 14 residues. The chain's CDR3 is CASSLGQGAYGYTF. CDR3 bases: TGTGCCAGCAGCTTAGGCCAGGGAGCTTATGGCTACACCTTC. Supplemented by reference TRBV7-8 and TRBJ1-2, the full variable domain reads GAGVSQSPRYKVAKRGQDVALRCDPISGHVSLFWYQQALGQGPEFLTYFQNEAQLDKSGLPSDRFFAERPEGSVSTLKIQRTQQEDSAVYLCASSLGQGAYGYTFGSGTRLTVV.

This chain uses TRBV10-3 with TRBJ1-1; D gene ambiguous. The CDR3 is made up of 13 amino acids. CDR1 is ENHRY and CDR2 is SYGVKD in the germline V gene. Between the trimmed V and J ends, which lost 3 bases and 0 bases, there was a span of 5 bases. CDR3 amino acids: CAISDVMNTEAFF. CDR3 sequence (DNA): TGTGCCATCAGTGACGTCATGAACACTGAAGCTTTCTTT.